The 27 T cell receptor beta chains in this list originate from one sample, sequenced in a study of blood T cells in healthy people across ages. Alongside a J-beta primer mix, a sample-barcoded 5' primer served in a second PCR lasting roughly 7 to 11 cycles. TCRdb re-analysed the 5' RACE reads in MiXCR, keeping a single row per CDR3 protein. The sample lists about 800,000 distinct CDR3 sequences, around 25% occurring once. These records were also assigned to another study, of T cells of mothers and their children.

The specimen sequenced was blood. These receptors were taken from a boy between 5 and 17 years old in good health.

This chain links TRBV5-1 with TRBJ1-2, with D possibly being TRBD1 (6 bases). The CDR3 loop spans 13 amino acids. CDR1 and CDR2 from the germline V gene are SGHRS and YFSETQ. The ends were cut back, 0 bases at V and 8 bases at J, with 11 bases in the middle. Here the CDR3 reads CASSLAGVGGYTF. CDR3 in DNA: TGCGCCAGCAGCTTGGCAGGGGTCGGGGGCTACACCTTC.

This clonotype was counted a few times. J is TRBJ1-1 and V is TRBV29-1; 8 nucleotides agree with TRBD1. Germline V lookup: CDR1 SQVTM, CDR2 ANQGSEA. The junction had 6 bases not matched to a gene; V was cut back by 6 bases and J by 6 bases. The CDR3 sequence is 12 residues long. The CDR3: CSVADRGAEAFF. The CDR3 region has the DNA TGCAGCGTGGCAGACAGGGGAGCTGAAGCTTTCTTT.

This clonotype was observed a handful of times. This chain links TRBV29-1 with TRBJ2-1, with no clear D. V lost 3 bases to trimming and J lost 6 bases, with 9 bases between them. The CDR3 has 12 amino acids. Germline V gene lookup returns CDR1 SQVTM and CDR2 ANQGSEA. CDR3 sequence (DNA): TGCAGCGTTGAGGGTGGGCCCAATGAGCAGTTCTTC. Translated: CSVEGGPNEQFF.

This clonotype was detected only a few times. The rearrangement uses TRBV9 and TRBJ2-5; 12 bases map to TRBD1. The J call may be wrong; the DNA end is better matched by TRBJ2-1. Germline values: CDR1 SGDLS, CDR2 YYNGEE. The CDR3 sequence is 16 residues long. The CDR3 nucleotides read TGTGCCAGCAGCGAAAGCCGGGACAGGGGGCCCGGTGAGCAGTTCTTC. Translation gives CASSESRDRGPGEQFF.

The chain has TRBV28 and TRBJ1-1; TRBD1 agrees at 10 bases. The CDR3 is 15 amino acids. Losses at the gene ends were 7 bases for V and 4 bases for J; bases not matched to a gene: 9. The germline CDR1 and CDR2 sequences are MDHEN and SYDVKM. CDR3 bases: TGTGCCAGCATCCTAACCGGGACAGGGGTCACTGAAGCTTTCTTT. It codes for CASILTGTGVTEAFF.

This clonotype came up a few times. This chain links TRBV7-9 with TRBJ1-4; possibly TRBD1 for D (5 bases). With 4 bases removed from V and 2 bases from J, the gap between germline ends came to 17 bases. This CDR3 spans 17 amino acids. CDR1 is SEHNR and CDR2 is FQNEAQ in the germline V gene (reference sequence). CDR3 nucleotide sequence: TGTGCCAGCAGCTACAGCAGGGCGAGGGGTACTAATGAAAAACTGTTTTTT. Encoded protein: CASSYSRARGTNEKLFF. Full variable domain (missing parts from reference TRBV7-9 and TRBJ1-4): DTGVSQNPRHKITKRGQNVTFRCDPISEHNRLYWYRQTLGQGPEFLTYFQNEAQLEKSRLLSDRFSAERPKGSFSTLEIQRTEQGDSAMYLCASSYSRARGTNEKLFFGSGTQLSVL.

The chain couples TRBV4-3 to TRBJ2-5, with D perhaps matching TRBD2 (6 bases). The assigned J gene may be wrong: the sequence end matches TRBJ2-1 better. The germline V gene encodes CDR1 LGHNA and CDR2 YSLEER. The CDR3 is 17 residues long. The CDR3 here is CASSPGPLAGGIFAQFF. CDR3 nucleotides: TGCGCCAGCAGCCCAGGACCCCTAGCTGGGGGGATTTTCGCGCAGTTCTTC.

This rearrangement joins TRBV4-3 to TRBJ1-2; maybe TRBD1 (5 bases). This CDR3 comprises 14 residues. Germline V CDR1 and CDR2: LGHNA, YSLEER. V lost 0 bases and J 4 bases, leaving 9 bases between the germline ends. The CDR3 nucleotides are TGCGCCAGCAGCCAAGATCTCGGGACCTATGGCTACACCTTC. This sequence encodes CASSQDLGTYGYTF.

V gene TRBV30 combines with J gene TRBJ2-7; no clear D. The CDR3 is made up of 14 amino acids. From germline, CDR1 is GTSNPN and CDR2 SVGIG (reference sequence). The V end lost 3 bases, the J end lost 7 bases, and 19 bases lay between the germline ends. CDR3 sequence (DNA): TGTGCCTGGAGCGTACAAGGGCGAGAAGGGGAGCAGTACTTC. Translated, it gives CAWSVQGREGEQYF. The complete variable domain, with remaining parts taken from reference TRBV30 and TRBJ2-7, reads SQTIHQWPATLVQPVGSPLSLECTVEGTSNPNLYWYRQAAGRGLQLLFYSVGIGQISSEVPQNLSASRPQDRQFILSSKKLLLSDSGFYLCAWSVQGREGEQYFGPGTRLTVT.

The chain is built from TRBV28 and TRBJ2-1; 9 nucleotides align to TRBD1. Trimming at V came to 1 base and at J to 6 bases, leaving 4 bases not matched to a gene. This CDR3 is built from 15 residues. From germline, CDR1 is MDHEN and CDR2 SYDVKM. CDR3 loop: CASSLYGTGSNEQFF. The DNA of the CDR3 is TGTGCCAGCAGTTTATACGGGACAGGGTCCAATGAGCAGTTCTTC.

There are a few counts of this clonotype. This chain joins TRBV4-3 and TRBJ2-7; TRBD1 matches 10 bases. The CDR3 spans 15 residues. The ends lost 2 bases at V and 7 bases at J; junction bases unmatched: 8. In germline, CDR1 is LGHNA, CDR2 YSLEER. CDR3 amino acids: CASSQSGTGVGEQYF. The CDR3 DNA reads TGCGCCAGCAGCCAATCCGGGACAGGGGTAGGTGAGCAGTACTTC.

This clonotype was detected many times. This rearrangement joins TRBV6-2 or TRBV6-3 to TRBJ2-5; D is unclear. CDR1 is MNHEY and CDR2 is SVGEGT in the germline V gene. With 5 bases removed from V and 5 bases from J, the gap between germline ends came to 9 bases. The CDR3 has 12 amino acids. CDR3 amino acids: CASSPPRETQYF. The CDR3 coding sequence is TGTGCCAGCAGTCCCCCCCGGGAGACCCAGTACTTC.

The chain is built from TRBV29-1 and TRBJ2-7; D is unresolved. Trimming pared 4 bases from V and 5 bases from J, leaving 9 bases between. The CDR3 contains 11 residues. The V gene's germline CDR1 is SQVTM and CDR2 ANQGSEA. The CDR3 nucleotides are TGCAGCGTTGGGGCCTTAAACGAGCAGTACTTC. The encoded protein is CSVGALNEQYF.

This clonotype turned up a few times. The rearrangement joins TRBV12-3 or TRBV12-4 to TRBJ2-1; perhaps TRBD1 as D (5 bases). The CDR3 runs to 14 residues. The ends were cut back, 4 bases at V and 7 bases at J, with 14 bases in the middle. DNA of the CDR3: TGTGCCAGCAGTTACCGTATTCCAGGGAATGAGCAGTTCTTC. Translation: CASSYRIPGNEQFF.

V is TRBV4-3 and J is TRBJ1-2, with D unresolved. V was shortened by 0 bases and J by 4 bases, with 12 bases between the two germline ends. Germline V CDR1 and CDR2: LGHNA, YSLEER. CDR3 size: 15 residues. CDR3 bases: TGCGCCAGCAGCCAAGATATGGACGGCTCCTATGGCTACACCTTC. Its translation is CASSQDMDGSYGYTF.

This clonotype was seen a handful of times. J is TRBJ1-5 and V is TRBV3-1; 8 bases are shared with TRBD1. This CDR3 region has 15 residues. Germline CDR1 LGHDT, CDR2 YNNKEL (reference sequence). V lost 4 bases and J lost 2; bases outside the gene matches: 4. This CDR3 is CASSPAGQGNQPQHF. The CDR3 region has the DNA TGTGCCAGCAGCCCTGCGGGACAGGGCAATCAGCCCCAGCATTTT.

The rearrangement uses TRBV27 and TRBJ2-2; TRBD2 is a possible D gene (5 bases). The germline CDR1 and CDR2 sequences are MNHEY and SMNVEV (reference sequence). The CDR3 consists of 14 residues. V was pared by 4 bases and J by 5 bases, with 11 bases between. Here the CDR3 DNA reads TGTGCCAGCAGTTCCCAAGCGGATACCGGGGAGCTGTTTTTT. It encodes CASSSQADTGELFF.

This clonotype was counted a few times. The rearrangement joins TRBV29-1 to TRBJ2-1; TRBD1 matches at 7 bases. V lost 6 bases, J lost 2 bases, and 1 base stayed unmatched. Looked up from germline, CDR1 is SQVTM and CDR2 is ANQGSEA. CDR3 length: 12 amino acids. The CDR3 sequence: CSVGQTYNEQFF. CDR3 nucleotides: TGCAGCGTGGGACAGACCTACAATGAGCAGTTCTTC.

V and J are TRBV4-1 and TRBJ2-1; D may be TRBD2 (6 bases). The J call may be wrong; the DNA end is better matched by TRBJ2-7. The germline V gene has CDR1 MGHRA and CDR2 YSYEKL. The CDR3 loop spans 13 amino acids. For the CDR3, the DNA is TGCGCCAGCAGCCACCAATGGGGGGACGAGCAGTACTTC. Translation gives CASSHQWGDEQYF.

This clonotype has just a few counts. The chain couples TRBV4-3 to TRBJ2-7; D gene uncertain. The germline V and J ends were trimmed by 0 bases and 1 base, with 13 bases remaining between them. The CDR3 is 16 amino acids. Per germline, CDR1 LGHNA and CDR2 YSLEER. Written as DNA, the CDR3 is TGCGCCAGCAGCCAAGATGTCTCCGGGCCTTCCTACGAGCAGTACTTC. Protein product: CASSQDVSGPSYEQYF.

This clonotype has a handful of counts. In this CDR3 the conserved last residue, phenylalanine or tryptophan, is missing, so a read error is likely. Because the CDR3's place on the DNA is in doubt, the DNA is left out and the CDR3 is given as listed by TCRdb. The chain's CDR3 is CSARLARGGRTYI. The chain links TRBV20-1 to TRBJ2-7; the table names TRBD2, a call not compared with the DNA. The CDR3 length is 13 residues, termini included. CDR1 and CDR2 from the germline V gene are DFQATT and SNEGSKA (reference sequence).

This chain links TRBV20-1 with TRBJ1-2; no firm D call. The V end was cut by 3 bases, the J end by 8 bases, with 10 bases between. This CDR3 is 11 amino acids long. Germline V lookup: CDR1 DFQATT, CDR2 SNEGSKA (reference sequence). The CDR3 DNA sequence: TGCAGTGCTAGCGGAAGCGGAGGCTACACCTTC. Protein product: CSASGSGGYTF.

CDR3 DNA: TGTGCCAGCAGTCCAGGCCCGGGGTCCAAAAACATTCAGTACTTC. It specifies CASSPGPGSKNIQYF. The V gene is TRBV7-9, the J gene TRBJ2-4; the D gene is possibly TRBD2 (5 bases). CDR1 and CDR2 from the germline V gene are SEHNR and FQNEAQ (reference sequence). The germline V and J ends were trimmed by 6 bases and 2 bases, with 14 bases remaining between them. The CDR3 contains 15 residues.

In this sample, this clonotype turned up many times. This chain links TRBV7-6 with TRBJ2-7; 9 nucleotides align to TRBD2. This CDR3 is 16 amino acids long. J lost 3 bases, V lost 6 bases, and 12 bases had no gene match. Germline CDR1 is SGHVS and CDR2 is FNYEAQ. The CDR3 spells CASSRLAGAESYEQYF. For the CDR3, the DNA is TGTGCCAGCAGTCGATTAGCGGGAGCGGAGAGCTACGAGCAGTACTTC.

This clonotype has only a few counts. The V and J genes are TRBV12-3 or TRBV12-4 and TRBJ2-6, with D tentatively TRBD1 (6 bases). The CDR3 consists of 17 residues. V dropped 6 bases and J dropped 0 bases, with 15 bases sitting between them. Here the CDR3 reads CASSTGKVSSGANVLTF. CDR3 nucleotide sequence: TGTGCCAGCAGCACAGGGAAAGTTAGCTCTGGGGCCAACGTCCTGACTTTC.

This clonotype was seen a few times. The CDR3: CASSQTPPGQGDEQYF. The CDR3 coding sequence is TGCGCCAGCAGCCAAACGCCCCCGGGACAGGGAGACGAGCAGTACTTC. The rearrangement links TRBV4-1 to TRBJ2-5, with 9 nucleotides matching TRBD1. The J call may be incorrect, as the DNA end agrees better with TRBJ2-7. This CDR3 region has 16 residues. CDR1 MGHRA and CDR2 YSYEKL come from the germline V gene.

The rearrangement links TRBV4-3 to TRBJ2-5, with TRBD1 matching over 8 bases. The ends lost 3 bases at V and 2 bases at J; junction bases unmatched: 17. The CDR3 length is 19 residues. The germline CDR1 and CDR2 sequences are LGHNA and YSLEER. CDR3 bases: TGCGCCAGCAGCCAGGACCGGACAGGGACCCCCATTCATCAAGAGACCCAGTACTTC. It is translated as CASSQDRTGTPIHQETQYF.